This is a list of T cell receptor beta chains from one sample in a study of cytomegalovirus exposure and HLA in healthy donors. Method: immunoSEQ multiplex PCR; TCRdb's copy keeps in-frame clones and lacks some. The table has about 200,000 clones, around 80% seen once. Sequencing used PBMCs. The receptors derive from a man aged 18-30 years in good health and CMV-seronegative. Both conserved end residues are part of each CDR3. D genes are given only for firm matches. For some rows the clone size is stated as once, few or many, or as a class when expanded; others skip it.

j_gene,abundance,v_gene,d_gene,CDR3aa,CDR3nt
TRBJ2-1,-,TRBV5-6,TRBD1,CASSPLDRDNEQFF,TGTGCCAGCAGCCCGTTGGACAGGGACAATGAGCAGTTCTTC
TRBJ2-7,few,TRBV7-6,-,CASSPQQGSSYEQYF,TGTGCCAGCAGCCCCCAGCAGGGGTCCTCCTACGAGCAGTACTTC
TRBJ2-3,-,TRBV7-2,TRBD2,CASSGGGETTDTQYF,TGTGCCAGCAGCGGCGGGGGGGAGACGACAGATACGCAGTATTTT
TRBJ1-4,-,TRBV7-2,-,CASRTANEKLFF,TGTGCCAGTCGGACAGCTAATGAAAAACTGTTTTTT
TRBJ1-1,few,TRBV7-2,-,CASNNEANTEAFF,TGTGCCAGCAATAACGAGGCGAACACTGAAGCTTTCTTT
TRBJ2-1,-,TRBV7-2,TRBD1,CASSLLPGGYNEQFF,TGTGCCAGCAGCTTATTGCCAGGGGGCTACAATGAGCAGTTCTTC
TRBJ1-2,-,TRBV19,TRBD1,CASSRDREGYGYTF,TGTGCCAGTAGTAGGGACAGGGAGGGTTATGGCTACACCTTC
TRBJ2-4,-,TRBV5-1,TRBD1,CASSQTTGIDIQYF,TGCGCCAGCAGCCAAACGACAGGGATTGACATTCAGTACTTC
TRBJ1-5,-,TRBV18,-,CASLGMSDRSDQPQHF,TGTGCCAGCCTGGGGATGTCGGACCGTAGCGATCAGCCCCAGCATTTT
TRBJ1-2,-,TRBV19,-,CASMGGEEPNYGYTF,TGTGCCAGTATGGGAGGGGAAGAGCCGAACTATGGCTACACCTTC
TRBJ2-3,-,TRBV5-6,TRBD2,CASSLAGGKPTDTQYF,TGTGCCAGCAGCTTGGCGGGGGGAAAACCCACAGATACGCAGTATTTT
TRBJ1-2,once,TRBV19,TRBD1,CASSLGQGAGGYTF,TGTGCCAGTAGCCTAGGACAGGGGGCAGGTGGCTACACCTTC
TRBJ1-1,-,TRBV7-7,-,CASSLDEHGEAFF,TGTGCTAGCAGCCTAGACGAGCATGGTGAAGCTTTCTTT
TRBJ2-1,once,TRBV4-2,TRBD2,CASSQDRGFLAGGYNEQFF,TGTGCCAGCAGCCAAGATCGCGGCTTTCTAGCGGGAGGGTACAATGAGCAGTTCTTC
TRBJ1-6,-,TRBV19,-,CASSIGGAPNSPLHF,TGTGCCAGTAGTATCGGAGGGGCCCCCAATTCACCCCTCCACTTT
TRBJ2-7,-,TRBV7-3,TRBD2,CASSLSGGSGSEQYF,TGTGCCAGCAGCCTCAGCGGGGGTAGCGGGAGTGAGCAGTACTTC
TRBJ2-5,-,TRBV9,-,CASSYQGLYRETQYF,TGTGCCAGCAGCTATCAGGGACTTTATCGGGAGACCCAGTACTTC
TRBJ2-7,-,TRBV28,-,CASSFRLLTGSYEQYF,TGTGCCAGCAGTTTCCGTCTTTTGACTGGGTCCTACGAGCAGTACTTC
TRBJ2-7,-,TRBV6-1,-,CASSAGLPIQQYF,TGTGCCAGCAGTGCAGGACTTCCTATTCAGCAGTACTTC
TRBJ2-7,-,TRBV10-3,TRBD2,CAISAGGVREALYEQYF,TGTGCCATCAGTGCGGGGGGGGTGCGGGAAGCTCTCTACGAGCAGTACTTC
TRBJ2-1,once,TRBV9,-,CASSVIDSGYNEQFF,TGTGCCAGCAGCGTAATCGATAGCGGTTACAATGAGCAGTTCTTC
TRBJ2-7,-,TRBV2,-,CASSVGAYEQYF,TGTGCCAGCAGTGTAGGGGCGTACGAGCAGTACTTC
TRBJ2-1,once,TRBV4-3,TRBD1,CASSQGQGYNEQFF,TGCGCCAGCAGCCAGGGACAGGGTTACAATGAGCAGTTCTTC
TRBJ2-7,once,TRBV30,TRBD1,CAWSGGTGGAGSYEQYF,TGTGCCTGGAGTGGAGGGACAGGGGGCGCGGGGTCCTACGAGCAGTACTTC
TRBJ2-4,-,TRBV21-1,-,CASSKENWGQENIQYF,TGTGCCAGCAGCAAAGAAAACTGGGGGCAGGAAAACATTCAGTACTTC
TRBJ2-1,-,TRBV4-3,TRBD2,CASSQYGAGGAYNEQFF,TGCGCCAGCAGCCAATACGGAGCGGGGGGGGCGTACAATGAGCAGTTCTTC
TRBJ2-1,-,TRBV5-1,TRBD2,CASSLAPSGGVINEQFF,TGCGCCAGCAGCTTGGCTCCTAGCGGGGGGGTTATAAATGAGCAGTTCTTC
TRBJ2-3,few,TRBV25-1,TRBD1,CAVGSGGRDTQYF,TGTGCTGTAGGGTCAGGGGGCCGAGATACGCAGTATTTT
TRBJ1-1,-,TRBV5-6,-,CASETGGEVDTEAFF,TGTGCCAGCGAAACGGGGGGAGAAGTGGACACTGAAGCTTTCTTT
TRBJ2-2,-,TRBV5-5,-,CASSPLAATGELFF,TGTGCCAGCAGCCCACTAGCAGCCACCGGGGAGCTGTTTTTT
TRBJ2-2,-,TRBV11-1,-,CASVRQANGELFF,TGTGCCAGCGTCCGACAGGCAAACGGGGAGCTGTTTTTT
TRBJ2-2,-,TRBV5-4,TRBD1,CASSSPGQGNTGELFF,TGTGCCAGCAGCTCACCGGGACAGGGAAACACCGGGGAGCTGTTTTTT
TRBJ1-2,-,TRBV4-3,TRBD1,CASSYRTGTYGYTF,TGCGCCAGCAGCTATAGGACAGGGACCTATGGCTACACCTTC
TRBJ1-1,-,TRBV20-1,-,CSAVERGTAFF,TGCAGTGCAGTAGAGCGGGGGACGGCTTTCTTT